This T cell receptor (beta chain) was profiled in a study of blood T cells in healthy people across ages. This clonotype has a handful of counts. A sample-barcoded 5' primer and a J-beta primer mix were used in a second PCR of roughly 7 to 12 cycles. TCRdb analysed the 5' RACE reads with MiXCR anew, one entry per CDR3 protein. Among about 1.8 million distinct CDR3 sequences listed, around half were seen once. In germline, CDR1 is SEHNR, CDR2 FQNEAQ (reference sequence). V lost 5 bases and J lost 4, with 14 bases in between. The CDR3 runs to 14 residues. The clonotype was recovered from a woman aged 40 to 50 in good health. The sequencing input was blood. The J gene is TRBJ1-1, the V gene TRBV7-9; D perhaps matches TRBD1 (6 bases). The CDR3 sequence is CASSARTAGTEAFF. The CDR3 DNA sequence: TGTGCCAGCAGCGCCCGGACAGCCGGCACTGAAGCTTTCTTT.